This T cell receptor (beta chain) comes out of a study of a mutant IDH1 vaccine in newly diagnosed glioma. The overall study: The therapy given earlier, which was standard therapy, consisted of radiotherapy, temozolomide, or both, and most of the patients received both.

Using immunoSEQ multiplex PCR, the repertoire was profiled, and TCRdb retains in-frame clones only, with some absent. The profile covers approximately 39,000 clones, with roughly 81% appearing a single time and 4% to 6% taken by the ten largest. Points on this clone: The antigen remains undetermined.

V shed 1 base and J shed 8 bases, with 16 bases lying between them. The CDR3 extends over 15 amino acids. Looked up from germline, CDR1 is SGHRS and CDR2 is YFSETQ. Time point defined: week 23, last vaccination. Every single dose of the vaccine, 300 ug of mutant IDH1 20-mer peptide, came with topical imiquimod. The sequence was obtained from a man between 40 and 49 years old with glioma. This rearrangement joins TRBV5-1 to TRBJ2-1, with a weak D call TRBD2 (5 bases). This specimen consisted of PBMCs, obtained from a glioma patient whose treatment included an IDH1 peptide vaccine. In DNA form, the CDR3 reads TGCGCCAGCAGCTTGCTGGACTCTTTTTTGGATGAGCAGTTCTTC. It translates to CASSLLDSFLDEQFF.